This record looks at one T cell receptor beta chain sequence and its context. Its antigen remains undetermined. No quality values exist for individual bases; no much larger clone is one base distant. The data belong to a study of blood T cell repertoires in COVID-19 (dated by TCRdb to 2020 to 2021). Background for the entire study: The collaborator samples originated in the United States, Italy and Spain and spanned the acute and convalescent phases of COVID-19. A de-identified subject ID, COVID-19 status, age in years and sex were almost always included in the sample metadata. Where available, HLA class I and class II types were obtained from metadata supplied by the sample provider rather than from assay-based typing. A freely available public database, intended as a resource for researchers studying the immune response to SARS-CoV-2, is where the repertoires were released. The material from the prospective study consisted of cDNA or gDNA derived from T cells, B-cell-depleted T cells, or PBMCs. The samples were drawn from two sources: the first 160 participants of the ongoing ImmuneRACE study, and 1,000 to 1,500 subjects contributed by 6 global collaborators. Subjects who had been exposed to COVID-19, were actively infected with it, or had recovered from it provided the deeply sampled blood TCRbeta repertoires that made up the dataset. What the authors observed across the whole study: The amount of clinical and demographic metadata varied by source and participant and was provided uncurated.

After removal of 6 bases from V and 10 bases from J, the junction retains 6 bases not matched to a gene. The CDR3 sequence holds 13 residues, the cysteine and phenylalanine included. Solely the CDR3 DNA is kept, with 39 bases framed from the first base. The collaborating institutions used their own protocols to collect whole blood in K2EDTA tubes. For TCRbeta analysis, collaborator samples were shipped as frozen whole blood, as isolated PBMCs, or as DNA extracted from either sample type. The immunoSEQ Assay, a bias-controlled multiplex PCR, was used to amplify TCRbeta CDR3 regions from genomic DNA. Per the authors' processing: The number of nucleated cells in each sample was estimated from the amplification of reference gene primers within the assay. Sequence reads were collapsed and filtered to measure the absolute abundance of every unique TCRbeta CDR3 rearrangement. For each sample, productive Simpson clonality was calculated as the square root of Simpson's diversity index across productive rearrangements. This immuneACCESS table, as held by TCRdb, lists in-frame sequences with V and J called but not all clones. Of the missing ones, under half trace to an unresolved V gene in checked studies; the others have no known cause. That table furnishes V, J and clone size, whereas the DNA furnished D and trimming. The sample table contains about 50,000 clones; only one count was recorded for roughly 85% of them. The leading ten clones occupy approximately 6.5% of the sample.

Sequencing input: peripheral blood. The TCR sequence derives from a man in his 60s with acute or convalescent COVID-19. This sequence uses TRBV12-3 or TRBV12-4 and TRBJ1-6, with 7 middle bases fitting TRBD1. The CDR3 region has the sequence CASRSQGLSPLHF. The DNA is TGTGCCAGCAGATCACAGGGGTTGTCACCCCTCCACTTT.